Presented here are 21 T cell receptor beta chains from one specimen sequenced in a study of OX40 agonist ivuxolimab in advanced cancers. TCRdb's copy holds only in-frame clones and misses some; the assay was immunoSEQ multiplex PCR. This table holds roughly 140,000 clones, 90% to 95% found once. Sequencing was performed on CD4+ or CD8+ T cells sorted from blood, taken in a trial of the OX40 agonist ivuxolimab. These receptors were obtained from an adult with an advanced solid tumor such as melanoma, head and neck, liver or kidney cancer.

The chain links TRBV5-4 to TRBJ1-3; D perhaps matches TRBD1 (6 bases). CDR3 size: 14 residues. CDR1 and CDR2 from the germline V gene are SGHNT and YYREEE (reference sequence). V dropped 5 bases and J dropped 0 bases, with 9 bases sitting between them. The chain's CDR3 is CASRRDISGNTIYF. The CDR3 nucleotides read TGTGCCAGCAGGAGGGACATCTCTGGAAACACCATATATTTT. The variable domain in full, with the rest retrieved from reference TRBV5-4 and TRBJ1-3, is ETGVTQSPTHLIKTRGQQVTLRCSSQSGHNTVSWYQQALGQGPQFIFQYYREEENGRGNFPPRFSGLQFPNYSSELNVNALELDDSALYLCASRRDISGNTIYFGEGSWLTVV.

The chain has TRBV18 and TRBJ1-4; a weak D match, TRBD1 (6 bases). CDR3 length equals 17 residues. The germline V gene encodes CDR1 KGHSH and CDR2 LQKENI. V was clipped by 6 bases and J by 5 bases, with 22 bases between them. As DNA, the CDR3 is TGTGCCAGCTCCCCTTCCACCACAGGGCTGGGGAATGAAAAACTGTTTTTT. This codes for CASSPSTTGLGNEKLFF.

This clone appeared once. The genes are TRBV27 and TRBJ1-2; TRBD1 matches at 10 bases. The CDR3 is 17 amino acids. With 6 bases clipped from V and 4 bases from J, the junction kept 14 bases outside the gene matches. Germline V lookup: CDR1 MNHEY, CDR2 SMNVEV (reference sequence). CDR3 sequence (DNA): TGTGCCAGCAGCTCCCTAAGGACAGGGGGGAGTGTCTATGGCTACACCTTC. Translated: CASSSLRTGGSVYGYTF.

The CDR3 loop reads CASSYSKRDQPQHF. The CDR3 DNA is TGTGCCAGCAGTTACTCGAAAAGGGATCAGCCCCAGCATTTT. The chain combines TRBV6-5 with TRBJ1-5; the D is unclear. Germline CDR1 and CDR2: MNHEY and SVGAGI. Trimming left V 0 bases short and J 5 bases short, with 8 bases between. This CDR3 is 14 amino acids long.

The chain uses TRBV11-2 and TRBJ1-2; 9 nucleotides agree with TRBD1. Germline V gives CDR1 SGHAT, CDR2 FQNNGV. V gave up 5 bases and J gave up 3 bases; unmatched junction bases: 7. This CDR3 is 15 amino acids long. The CDR3 nucleotides are TGTGCCAGCAGCCCCCTAAGACAGGGGGACTATGGCTACACCTTC. Translation gives CASSPLRQGDYGYTF.

The gene calls are TRBV4-3 and TRBJ2-3; TRBD2 agrees at 12 bases. V lost 4 bases, J lost 5 bases, and 7 bases stayed unmatched. The CDR3 is 16 amino acids. Germline V CDR1 and CDR2: LGHNA, YSLEER. The CDR3: CASSRRTSGAGDTQYF. The CDR3 DNA sequence: TGCGCCAGCAGCCGGAGGACTAGCGGGGCGGGAGATACGCAGTATTTT.

J is TRBJ2-3 and V is TRBV4-3; TRBD2 matches at 12 bases. CDR1 LGHNA and CDR2 YSLEER come from the germline V gene. V trimming: 3 bases; J trimming: 6 bases; junction bases outside the gene matches: 10. The CDR3 runs to 17 residues. The CDR3 DNA sequence: TGCGCCAGCAGCCAGGGGCTTCTAGCGGGAGGGCGGGATACGCAGTATTTT. Translation: CASSQGLLAGGRDTQYF.

The J gene is TRBJ2-2, the V gene TRBV9, with D tentatively TRBD2 (6 bases). Per germline, CDR1 SGDLS and CDR2 YYNGEE. V was pared by 9 bases and J by 2 bases, with 14 bases between. The CDR3 consists of 14 residues. CDR3 region: CATGPGVNTGELFF. The CDR3, as DNA: TGTGCCACCGGACCGGGGGTAAACACCGGGGAGCTGTTTTTT.

The chain joins TRBV18 to TRBJ1-2, with D possibly matching TRBD1 (5 bases). Germline loops: CDR1 KGHSH, CDR2 LQKENI. This CDR3 comprises 17 residues. Trimming cost V 5 bases and J 0 bases, with 19 bases left between them. The CDR3 sequence: CASSTRDLNLANYGYTF. The CDR3 DNA sequence: TGTGCCAGCTCAACCCGGGACCTTAATTTAGCTAACTATGGCTACACCTTC.

This clone was counted once. This CDR3 reads CASSHQGNTEAFF. As DNA, the CDR3 is TGCGCCAGCAGCCATCAGGGGAACACTGAAGCTTTCTTT. The rearrangement links TRBV5-1 to TRBJ1-1, with a possible D match to TRBD1 (5 bases). Germline-derived CDR1 and CDR2 are SGHRS and YFSETQ. V was cut by 4 bases and J by 1 base, with 8 bases left in between. The CDR3 consists of 13 residues.

V usage is TRBV28 and J usage is TRBJ2-7; D not certain. CDR3 length: 12 amino acids. Germline CDR1 MDHEN, CDR2 SYDVKM. Trimming left V 4 bases short and J 6 bases short, with 10 bases between. CDR3 sequence: CASSSPGLEQYF. CDR3 nucleotides: TGTGCCAGCAGTTCCCCCGGTCTCGAGCAGTACTTC.

The gene calls are TRBV7-2 and TRBJ1-3, with a tentative D call TRBD1 (5 bases). Germline CDR1 reads SGHTA; CDR2 reads FQGNSA. V shed 5 bases and J shed 2 bases, with 16 bases lying between them. This CDR3 comprises 16 residues. CDR3 nucleotides: TGTGCCAGCAGCCGATCAGGGAAAGGGGCTGGAAACACCATATATTTT. This encodes CASSRSGKGAGNTIYF.

The V call is TRBV15, the J call TRBJ2-3; TRBD2 matches 12 bases. Germline-derived CDR1 and CDR2 are LNHNV and YYDKDF (reference sequence). The CDR3 length is 20 residues. V gave up 1 base and J gave up 4 bases; unmatched junction bases: 15. CDR3 nucleotides: TGTGCCACCAGCAGAGGACTAGCGGGAGAATGGGGTGAAGGTCCAGATACGCAGTATTTT. It translates to CATSRGLAGEWGEGPDTQYF.

This clone is a singleton in its sample. V is TRBV4-3 and J is TRBJ1-2; D ambiguous. The CDR3 loop spans 15 amino acids. Germline V gene lookup returns CDR1 LGHNA and CDR2 YSLEER. With 1 base removed from V and 3 bases from J, the gap between germline ends came to 12 bases. The CDR3 here is CASSQGSTGDYGYTF. The CDR3 bases are TGCGCCAGCAGCCAAGGATCAACGGGTGACTATGGCTACACCTTC.

This clone occurred a few times. This chain uses TRBV27 with TRBJ2-1; TRBD2 matches at 13 bases. The CDR3 is 15 residues long. Trimming cost V 6 bases and J 3 bases; bases outside gene matches: 2. Germline values: CDR1 MNHEY, CDR2 SMNVEV (reference sequence). The CDR3 DNA sequence: TGTGCCAGCAGACTAGCGGGGGGGGACTACAATGAGCAGTTCTTC. It is translated as CASRLAGGDYNEQFF.

This chain joins TRBV18 and TRBJ1-1, with a tentative D call TRBD1 (5 bases). From germline, CDR1 is KGHSH and CDR2 LQKENI. This CDR3 has 14 amino acids. V was cut by 6 bases and J by 0 bases, with 11 bases left in between. For the CDR3, the DNA is TGTGCCAGCTCCCAGGGACGGTTGAACACTGAAGCTTTCTTT. Translated: CASSQGRLNTEAFF.

The chain employs TRBV5-5 and TRBJ2-3, with D uncertain. CDR1 SGHKS and CDR2 YYEKEE come from the germline V gene (reference sequence). There are 18 residues in the CDR3. V dropped 0 bases and J dropped 2 bases, with 19 bases sitting between them. The DNA for the CDR3 is TGTGCCAGCAGCTTGGAAATTTGGGCAGGAAGATACACAGATACGCAGTATTTT. Its translation: CASSLEIWAGRYTDTQYF.

The chain combines TRBV5-8 with TRBJ2-3; no definite D call. V was cut by 0 bases and J by 3 bases, with 8 bases left in between. The CDR3 has 14 amino acids. Per germline, CDR1 SGHTS and CDR2 YDEGEE. In nucleotides, the CDR3 is TGTGCCAGCAGCTTGGGAGTGGGGACAGATACGCAGTATTTT. It specifies CASSLGVGTDTQYF. Filled out from reference TRBV5-8 and TRBJ2-3, the complete variable domain reads EAGVTQSPTHLIKTRGQQATLRCSPISGHTSVYWYQQALGLGLQFLLWYDEGEERNRGNFPPRFSGRQFPNYSSELNVNALELEDSALYLCASSLGVGTDTQYFGPGTRLTVL.

The sample holds one count of this clone. This chain joins TRBV5-4 and TRBJ2-7, with D perhaps TRBD2 (5 bases). Trimming removed 3 bases from V and 6 bases from J, with 13 bases in between. The germline gives CDR1 SGHNT, CDR2 YYREEE (reference sequence). The CDR3 loop spans 13 amino acids. Here the CDR3 reads CASSSDYDSEQYF. The CDR3 DNA reads as TGTGCCAGCAGCTCAGACTACGACTCCGAGCAGTACTTC.

Only one count was recorded for this clone. J is TRBJ2-3 and V is TRBV10-2, with 7 bases lining up with TRBD1. V trimming: 6 bases; J trimming: 2 bases; junction bases outside the gene matches: 5. The CDR3 is made up of 14 amino acids. Germline CDR1 is WSHSY and CDR2 is SAAADI. The CDR3, as DNA: TGCGCCAGCAGAACCGGGACAGTCACAGATACGCAGTATTTT. It encodes CASRTGTVTDTQYF.

The J gene is TRBJ1-2, the V gene TRBV30; 7 bases line up with TRBD1. The CDR3 runs to 14 residues. Per germline, CDR1 GTSNPN and CDR2 SVGIG (reference sequence). V lost 2 bases and J lost 1; bases outside the gene matches: 4. The CDR3 region is CAWSRDSNNYGYTF. CDR3 sequence (DNA): TGTGCCTGGAGTCGGGACAGCAATAACTATGGCTACACCTTC.